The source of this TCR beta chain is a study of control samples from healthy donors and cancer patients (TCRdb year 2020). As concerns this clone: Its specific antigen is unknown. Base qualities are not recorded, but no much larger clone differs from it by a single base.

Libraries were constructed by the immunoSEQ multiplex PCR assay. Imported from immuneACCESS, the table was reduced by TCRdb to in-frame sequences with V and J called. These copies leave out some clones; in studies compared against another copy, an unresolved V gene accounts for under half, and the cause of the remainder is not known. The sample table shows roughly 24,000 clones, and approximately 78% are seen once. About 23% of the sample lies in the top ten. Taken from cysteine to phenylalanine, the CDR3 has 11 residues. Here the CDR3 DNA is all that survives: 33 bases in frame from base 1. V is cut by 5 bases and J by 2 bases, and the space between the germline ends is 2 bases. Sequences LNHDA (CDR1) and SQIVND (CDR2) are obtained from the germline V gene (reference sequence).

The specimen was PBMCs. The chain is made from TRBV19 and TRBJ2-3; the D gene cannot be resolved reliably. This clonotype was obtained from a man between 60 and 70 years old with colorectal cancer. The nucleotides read TGTGCCAGTAGTCACACAGATACGCAGTATTTT. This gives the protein CASSHTDTQYF.